The clone carrying this TCR beta chain turned up a few times. The table came from immunoSEQ multiplex PCR; TCRdb's copy has only in-frame clones and leaves some out. This sample carries around 240,000 clones, 50% to 80% of them seen once, and the ten largest clones take around 10%. This sample stems from a study of shared clonotypes between healthy human individuals. The CDR3 length is 16 residues. Trimming removed 4 bases from V and 4 bases from J, with 19 bases in between. CDR1 is SGHTA, CDR2 FQGNSA, per germline. Recent vaccinations or acute infections were absent in the healthy HIV-negative adult donors.

The sequence was collected from a man younger than 45 in good health. Sequencing input: memory CD4+ T cells sorted from blood. Subset defined: CD45RA-negative fraction. The V call is TRBV7-2, the J call TRBJ1-1, with D tentatively TRBD1 (5 bases). CDR3 loop: CASSSVGPPAGTEAFF. The DNA for the CDR3 is TGTGCCAGCAGCTCAGTGGGGCCACCGGCAGGCACTGAAGCTTTCTTT.